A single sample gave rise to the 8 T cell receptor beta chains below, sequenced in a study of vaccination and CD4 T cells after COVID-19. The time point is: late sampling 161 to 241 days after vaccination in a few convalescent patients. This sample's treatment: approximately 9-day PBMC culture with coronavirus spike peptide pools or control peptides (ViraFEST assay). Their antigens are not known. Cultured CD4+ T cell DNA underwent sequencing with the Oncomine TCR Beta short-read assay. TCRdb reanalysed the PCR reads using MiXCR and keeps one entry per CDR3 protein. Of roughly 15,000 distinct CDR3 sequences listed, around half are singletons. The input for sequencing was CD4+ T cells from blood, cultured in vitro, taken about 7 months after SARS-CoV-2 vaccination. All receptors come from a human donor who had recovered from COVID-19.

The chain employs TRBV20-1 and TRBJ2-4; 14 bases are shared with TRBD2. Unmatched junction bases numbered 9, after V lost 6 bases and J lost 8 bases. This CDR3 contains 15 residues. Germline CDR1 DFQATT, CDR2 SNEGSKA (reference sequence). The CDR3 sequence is CSAARLAGGLYIQYF. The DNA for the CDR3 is TGCAGTGCGGCCCGACTAGCGGGAGGGTTGTACATTCAGTACTTC.

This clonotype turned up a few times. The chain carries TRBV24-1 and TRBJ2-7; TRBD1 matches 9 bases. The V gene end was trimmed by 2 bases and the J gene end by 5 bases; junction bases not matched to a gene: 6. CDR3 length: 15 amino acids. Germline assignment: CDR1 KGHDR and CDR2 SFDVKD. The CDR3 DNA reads TGTGCCACCAGTGATTCGGGACAGGGTATGGACGAGCAGTACTTC. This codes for CATSDSGQGMDEQYF.

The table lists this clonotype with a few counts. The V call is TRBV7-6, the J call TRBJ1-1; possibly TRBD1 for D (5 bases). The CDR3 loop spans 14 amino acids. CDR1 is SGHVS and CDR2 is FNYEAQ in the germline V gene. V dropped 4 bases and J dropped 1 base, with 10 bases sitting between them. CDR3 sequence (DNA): TGTGCCAGCAGCTCAGTGAGGGGGAACACTGAAGCTTTCTTT. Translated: CASSSVRGNTEAFF.

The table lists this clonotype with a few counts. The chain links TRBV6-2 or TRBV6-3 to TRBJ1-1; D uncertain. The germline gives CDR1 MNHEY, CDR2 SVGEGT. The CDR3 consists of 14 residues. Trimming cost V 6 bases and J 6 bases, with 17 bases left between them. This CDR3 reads CASRNGWGSAEAFF. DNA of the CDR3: TGTGCCAGCAGAAACGGGTGGGGTAGCGCTGAAGCTTTCTTT.

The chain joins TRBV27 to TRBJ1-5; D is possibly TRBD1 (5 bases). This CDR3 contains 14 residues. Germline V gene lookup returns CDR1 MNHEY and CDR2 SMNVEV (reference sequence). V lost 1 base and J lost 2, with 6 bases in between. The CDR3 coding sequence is TGTGCCAGCAGTTTATTAGGGGGCAATCAGCCCCAGCATTTT. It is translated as CASSLLGGNQPQHF.

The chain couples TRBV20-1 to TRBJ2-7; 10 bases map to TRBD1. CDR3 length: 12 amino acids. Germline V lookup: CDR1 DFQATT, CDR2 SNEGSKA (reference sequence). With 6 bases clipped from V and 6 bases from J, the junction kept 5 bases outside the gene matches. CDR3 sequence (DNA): TGCAGTGCGGAAGGGACAGGGGCCGAGCAGTACTTC. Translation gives CSAEGTGAEQYF.

Written as DNA, the CDR3 is TGCAGTGCTAGCTCAGTTTCGGGGGGGAGAGGCGAGCAGTACTTC. The encoded protein is CSASSVSGGRGEQYF. The genes are TRBV20-1 and TRBJ2-7; 8 nucleotides agree with TRBD2. Germline values: CDR1 DFQATT, CDR2 SNEGSKA (reference sequence). V was pared by 3 bases and J by 6 bases, with 13 bases of the junction left unmatched. The CDR3 totals 15 residues.

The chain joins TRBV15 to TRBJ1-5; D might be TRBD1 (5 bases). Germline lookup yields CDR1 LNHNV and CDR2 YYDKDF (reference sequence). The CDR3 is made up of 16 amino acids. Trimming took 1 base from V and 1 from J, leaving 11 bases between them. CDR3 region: CATSRGQLESNQPQHF. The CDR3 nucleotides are TGTGCCACCAGCAGAGGACAGTTGGAGAGCAATCAGCCCCAGCATTTT.